The rows below give T cell receptor beta chains drawn from one sample of a study of CD8+ T cells in alopecia areata. Produced via immunoSEQ multiplex PCR; TCRdb's table is partial and in-frame only. Among roughly 190,000 clones, roughly 60% were seen once, and the ten largest hold over 1%. The source was CD4+ T cells sorted from blood, collected at week 24, from a patient treated with tofacitinib. All receptors derive from a human donor with alopecia areata. Both conserved end residues are part of each CDR3. D genes are given only for firm matches. Not every row has a clone size; where given, it reads once, few, many or a size class.

j_call: TRBJ1-4
clone_size: NA
d_call: NA
v_call: TRBV29-1
cdr3_nt: TGCAGCGTTGTTCTCATACGCGGTGAAAAACTGTTTTTT
cdr3_aa: CSVVLIRGEKLFF

j_call: TRBJ2-2
clone_size: NA
d_call: TRBD2
v_call: TRBV9
cdr3_nt: TGTGCCAGCAGCGTAGCAGCGGGGGTCACCGGGGAGCTGTTTTTT
cdr3_aa: CASSVAAGVTGELFF

j_call: TRBJ2-6
clone_size: few
d_call: NA
v_call: TRBV7-9
cdr3_nt: TGTGCCAGCAGCTTAGGGGACGGGGATGGCTCTGGGGCCAACGTCCTGACTTTC
cdr3_aa: CASSLGDGDGSGANVLTF

j_call: TRBJ1-1
clone_size: once
d_call: NA
v_call: TRBV30
cdr3_nt: TGTGCCTGGGGCAATACGAACACTGAAGCTTTCTTT
cdr3_aa: CAWGNTNTEAFF

j_call: TRBJ2-3
clone_size: few
d_call: NA
v_call: TRBV4-3
cdr3_nt: TGCGCCAGCAGCCAAGGGATTTTTACAGATACGCAGTATTTT
cdr3_aa: CASSQGIFTDTQYF

j_call: TRBJ2-5
clone_size: NA
d_call: NA
v_call: TRBV7-9
cdr3_nt: TGTGCCAGCAGCTTTGGTAACAGATGGGACGAGACCCAGTACTTC
cdr3_aa: CASSFGNRWDETQYF

j_call: TRBJ2-7
clone_size: NA
d_call: TRBD1
v_call: TRBV4-3
cdr3_nt: TGCGCCAGCAGCCAAGTCCGCGGACAGGGGGACTCCTACGAGCAGTACTTC
cdr3_aa: CASSQVRGQGDSYEQYF

j_call: TRBJ1-5
clone_size: many
d_call: NA
v_call: TRBV7-2
cdr3_nt: TGTGCCAGCAGCTTAAATCAGGGATTCAATCAGCCCCAGCATTTT
cdr3_aa: CASSLNQGFNQPQHF

j_call: TRBJ2-7
clone_size: NA
d_call: TRBD1
v_call: TRBV30
cdr3_nt: TGTGCCTGGAGTGGAGGAGGGGACAGGGGACCGTACTTC
cdr3_aa: CAWSGGGDRGPYF

j_call: TRBJ1-2
clone_size: NA
d_call: NA
v_call: TRBV27
cdr3_nt: TGTGCCAGCACCAGGGGCCAGGGTCAGGGCTACACCTTC
cdr3_aa: CASTRGQGQGYTF

j_call: TRBJ2-3
clone_size: NA
d_call: TRBD2
v_call: TRBV15
cdr3_nt: TGTGCCACCAGCAGAGATTTACTAGCGGGGGCCCGCACAGATACGCAGTATTTT
cdr3_aa: CATSRDLLAGARTDTQYF

j_call: TRBJ2-2
clone_size: NA
d_call: TRBD1
v_call: TRBV7-9
cdr3_nt: TGTGCCAGCAGCTTCCCGACAGGGGGTCACGGGGAGCTGTTTTTT
cdr3_aa: CASSFPTGGHGELFF

j_call: TRBJ1-1
clone_size: NA
d_call: NA
v_call: TRBV6-5
cdr3_nt: TGTGCCAGCAGTTACGGGCAGGGGACTGAAGCTTTCTTT
cdr3_aa: CASSYGQGTEAFF

j_call: TRBJ1-5
clone_size: NA
d_call: TRBD1
v_call: TRBV4-3
cdr3_nt: TGCGCCAGCAGCCAAGAAAGACAGGGGGCGGCGGGTCAGCCCCAGCATTTT
cdr3_aa: CASSQERQGAAGQPQHF

j_call: TRBJ2-2
clone_size: few
d_call: NA
v_call: TRBV6-6
cdr3_nt: TGTGCCAGCAGTCCTAACTACACCGGGGAGCTGTTTTTT
cdr3_aa: CASSPNYTGELFF

j_call: TRBJ2-3
clone_size: NA
d_call: TRBD2
v_call: TRBV4-3
cdr3_nt: TGCGCCAGCAGCCAAGATCCTAGCGGGGGCACAGATACGCAGTATTTT
cdr3_aa: CASSQDPSGGTDTQYF

j_call: TRBJ2-3
clone_size: NA
d_call: NA
v_call: TRBV29-1
cdr3_nt: TGCAGCGTTGCCCAGGGTACTTGGACAGATACGCAGTATTTT
cdr3_aa: CSVAQGTWTDTQYF